Listed below are T cell receptor beta chains from one sample, sequenced in a study of identifying expanded T cells in peripheral blood. Using immunoSEQ multiplex PCR, the repertoire was profiled, and TCRdb retains in-frame clones only, with some absent. Of about 85,000 clones in the sample, 75% to 90% were seen once. The material sequenced was blood. All receptors derive from a person between 18 and 75 years old in good health. Both conserved end residues are part of each CDR3.

14 | TRBJ2-2 | TRBV19 | CASKTGANTGELFF
16 | TRBJ2-1 | TRBV7-2 | CASSLFISGARDEQFF
15 | TRBJ2-7 | TRBV7-2 | CASSSLGKAAVKQYF
15 | TRBJ2-1 | TRBV6-4 | CASSPSTGSIGEQFF
14 | TRBJ2-1 | TRBV7-9 | CATKRNGGVNEQFF
15 | TRBJ1-4 | TRBV4-3 | CASSQDQGQGEKLFF
14 | TRBJ2-7 | TRBV6-1 | CASRRGRDSYEQYF
17 | TRBJ2-1 | TRBV11-1 | CASSLTTDTTFVNEQFF
15 | TRBJ2-1 | TRBV30 | CAWISRGLIGNEQFF
15 | TRBJ1-2 | TRBV19 | CATNQDRLANYGYTF
11 | TRBJ1-1 | TRBV2 | CASNLTRDAFF
14 | TRBJ1-3 | TRBV2 | CASKQGFSGNTIYF
16 | TRBJ2-3 | TRBV4-1 | CASSQVPGRGTDTQYF
15 | TRBJ1-2 | TRBV5-6 | CASSSMVAGNYGYTF
15 | TRBJ2-1 | TRBV27 | CASKNSASSYNEQFF
15 | TRBJ2-1 | TRBV9 | CASSPWGGAHNEQFF
14 | TRBJ1-1 | TRBV30 | CAWSVWEGRTEAFF
14 | TRBJ2-5 | TRBV23-1 | CASSQTGTQETQYF
13 | TRBJ2-7 | TRBV5-1 | CASSRGATYEQYF
13 | TRBJ1-5 | TRBV6-5 | CASSFDSNQPQHF
15 | TRBJ2-3 | TRBV5-5 | CASSSQGFSPDTQYF
15 | TRBJ2-1 | TRBV9 | CASSVGSGGAHEQFF
17 | TRBJ1-1 | TRBV28 | CASSLATSGGLNTEAFF
19 | TRBJ2-5 | TRBV7-2 | CASSLALGLAGRKEETQYF
15 | TRBJ2-3 | TRBV29-1 | CSVERSGGSTDTQYF
15 | TRBJ2-3 | TRBV7-9 | CASSLRGRDTDTQYF
14 | TRBJ2-5 | TRBV10-3 | CAISESQVQETQYF
15 | TRBJ2-1 | TRBV11-2 | CASSRRDNPYNEQFF